A single T cell receptor (beta chain) is shown here with its context. Its matching antigen is unknown. Produced via immunoSEQ multiplex PCR; TCRdb's table is partial and in-frame only. The sample carries over 100,000 clones, approximately 95% recorded once. This sample stems from a study of graft-versus-host responses after intestinal transplantation. At the level of the study: Each of the recipients got a multivisceral, liver-intestinal, or isolated intestinal transplant.

V was trimmed by 3 bases and J by 7 bases, leaving 16 bases between them. CDR1 is LNHNV, CDR2 YYDKDF, per germline (reference sequence). There are 15 residues in the CDR3. General observations from the study: Within allografts, high graft-versus-host to host-versus-graft clonal ratios were seen among patients with graft-donor T cell macrochimerism.

The sample in question was unstimulated CD4+ T cells sorted from spleen or lymph node cells, obtained before intestinal transplant. This TCR came from a human donor who received an intestinal transplant. The chain recombines TRBV15 with TRBJ1-3; tentatively, D is TRBD1 (5 bases). DNA for the CDR3: TGTGCCACCAGCAGGGGCAGACAGACGAGGAACACCATATATTTT. It translates to CATSRGRQTRNTIYF.